A selection of T cell receptor beta chains follows, all from one sample in a study of metastatic and nonmetastatic thyroid tumors. TCRdb recomputed clones from the PCR reads via MiXCR. The repertoire includes around 34,000 clones, over 14% of them detected once, and about 19% sits in the top ten. The sample consisted of blood. These receptors came from a male donor with papillary thyroid cancer or a benign thyroid nodule (not recorded which). Some clones in this sample may be carry-over from other donors' samples. CDR3s include the opening cysteine and the closing phenylalanine or tryptophan. Fields, in order: CDR3 protein, V gene, clone size. Size is omitted from some rows. Given values are once, few, many or a class for expanded clones.

cdr3_aa: CATRSGQGNTGELFF
v_call: TRBV15
clone_size: many

cdr3_aa: CASNSNECQPQHF
v_call: TRBV12-3/TRBV12-4
clone_size: few

cdr3_aa: CASSLRQGSFF
v_call: TRBV28
clone_size: many

cdr3_aa: CASSRPYEQYF
v_call: TRBV28
clone_size: many

cdr3_aa: CASSDREGSPLHF
v_call: TRBV19
clone_size: many

cdr3_aa: CSARGLLSSYNEQFF
v_call: TRBV20-1
clone_size: many

cdr3_aa: CATTDSGSRSYEQYF
v_call: TRBV24-1
clone_size: -

cdr3_aa: CASSPYRDGFYSNQPQHF
v_call: TRBV6-5
clone_size: many

cdr3_aa: CSATPGLDGGEQFF
v_call: TRBV20-1
clone_size: -

cdr3_aa: CSASGGTGSSYEQYF
v_call: TRBV20-1
clone_size: -

cdr3_aa: CASSVTGTGDTGELFF
v_call: TRBV11-3
clone_size: many

cdr3_aa: CASSDDSGTDTQYF
v_call: TRBV10-1
clone_size: many

cdr3_aa: CASSIEGSFDYGYTF
v_call: TRBV19
clone_size: many

cdr3_aa: CASSSGSGTSNYEQYF
v_call: TRBV7-7
clone_size: many

cdr3_aa: CASSLVGSGANVLTF
v_call: TRBV7-3
clone_size: -

cdr3_aa: CASTRGLGTEAFF
v_call: TRBV19
clone_size: few

cdr3_aa: CSAPDRVETQYF
v_call: TRBV20-1
clone_size: many

cdr3_aa: CASTGLAGGSGSYEQYF
v_call: TRBV6-1
clone_size: medium-sized

cdr3_aa: CASRQGGGYTF
v_call: TRBV2
clone_size: few

cdr3_aa: CASSMGQGSYEQYF
v_call: TRBV19
clone_size: many

cdr3_aa: CASSPGTDGYGYTF
v_call: TRBV18
clone_size: many

cdr3_aa: CASNTVTGGRNQPQHF
v_call: TRBV19
clone_size: many

cdr3_aa: CASSEGGLAFSTQYF
v_call: TRBV2
clone_size: many

cdr3_aa: CASSFLPGVSTDTQYF
v_call: TRBV5-1
clone_size: many

cdr3_aa: CASSLNRGPPQHF
v_call: TRBV5-4
clone_size: many

cdr3_aa: CASRDGGMGVGGTEAFF
v_call: TRBV27
clone_size: few

cdr3_aa: CASSPTGGRQPQHF
v_call: TRBV18
clone_size: many

cdr3_aa: CASRRGAEAKNIQYF
v_call: TRBV2
clone_size: many

cdr3_aa: CASSLGTQILWSEAFF
v_call: TRBV12-3/TRBV12-4
clone_size: few

cdr3_aa: CAWRVGGPDTQYF
v_call: TRBV30
clone_size: many

cdr3_aa: CASSFPKGIRETQYF
v_call: TRBV12-3/TRBV12-4
clone_size: -

cdr3_aa: CASRMAGRLYNSPLHF
v_call: TRBV28
clone_size: few

cdr3_aa: CASSGGQGGTDTQYF
v_call: TRBV5-1
clone_size: many

cdr3_aa: CASSYPDRDEQFF
v_call: TRBV6-5
clone_size: many

cdr3_aa: CASSRDSNYGYTF
v_call: TRBV7-9
clone_size: many

cdr3_aa: CASSELETGYTGELFF
v_call: TRBV25-1
clone_size: many

cdr3_aa: CASSFGSGRGYEQYF
v_call: TRBV7-2
clone_size: many

cdr3_aa: CASSGQSYDQYF
v_call: TRBV6-1
clone_size: few